This entry describes one TCR beta chain. No antigen is known for it. Within one base of it there is no much larger clone, and no base qualities were kept. The data were obtained in a study of T cell responses to AZD1222 COVID-19 vaccine (dated by TCRdb to about 2021). In terms of the full investigation: TCR sequencing was performed for roughly 240 trial participants, of whom about 200 were given two doses of AZD1222 and 26 were given two doses of MenACWY control vaccine. Enrollment into the trials was organized by age into subgroups of 18-55, 56-69 and 70-plus years, and those subgroups contained approximately 150, 30 and 60 TCR-sequenced participants, respectively. The research as a whole found: In the small 56-69-year group, the increase in depth fell short of significance, most likely because of low power. Participants were mostly white British, with more females than males. The authors suggested clonal diversity may have been underestimated. Nearly half of unique spike-specific TCRs reportedly recognized epitopes outside regions mutated in the B.1.351 and B.1.1.7 variants. The whole spike protein was spanned by vaccine-associated CD4 TCRs, and dominant responses were seen in regions 160-218 and 743-854. Because no day 14 peak-response samples were available, repertoires were characterized only after the peak T cell response. Spike-specific TCR breadth and depth rose significantly after two AZD1222 doses compared with day 0 and with MenACWY recipients. Conclusions about previously exposed vaccinees are limited because only five to seven AZD1222 recipients were SARS-CoV-2 seropositive at baseline.

The CDR3 regions of human TCRbeta chains were analyzed by immunosequencing. The original methods were these. TCRs in the repertoires were compared against a reference library of SARS-CoV-2-specific TCRs that had been generated with the MIRA antigen-specificity platform. Breadth meant the fraction of unique TCRs that were SARS-CoV-2-associated, whereas depth meant the fraction of total T cells that were SARS-CoV-2-associated. Using the MIRA data, each spike-specific TCR was mapped to the spike region that the TCR reacts to and placed in a CD4 or CD8 class. Log10-transformed breadth and depth values were compared by one-way ANOVA with Sidak's multiple comparisons tests. The clones in this table, taken by TCRdb from immuneACCESS, are in-frame only. Not every clone is retained; where verified, under half of the shortfall comes from an unresolved V gene, and the cause of the rest is unknown. V, J and clone size reflect that table, while D and trimming were determined from the DNA. The sample table holds about 150,000 clones, of which around nine tenths were seen once. Approximately 2.9% of the sample lies in the top ten.

There are 13 amino acids in the CDR3, from cysteine to phenylalanine inclusive. This entry keeps only the CDR3 DNA: 39 bases, framed from base 1. After removal of 5 bases from V and 6 bases from J, the junction retains 5 bases not matched to a gene. The germline V gene (reference sequence) supplies CDR1 SGHKS and CDR2 YYEKEE. This specimen's time point label, per the study, means: baseline before first vaccination. This specimen's treatment or condition label, interpreted: meningococcal conjugate vaccine given as trial control. Vaccinee samples were obtained from the UK trials COV001 and COV002, which included a single-blind randomized controlled phase 2/3 trial of AZD1222 (ChAdOx1 nCoV-19) in healthy adults. For TCRbeta chain sequencing, PBMC samples were collected from trial participants at day 0 and at day 28 after the second dose.

This chain is built from TRBV5-5 and TRBJ1-2, with 9 central nucleotides matching TRBD1. This sequence originates from an adult in good health. Sequencing used peripheral blood, obtained on day 0 of MenACWY control vaccination. The CDR3 sequence is CASRRTGAHGYTF. At the DNA level, the sequence is TGTGCCAGCAGACGGACAGGGGCTCATGGCTACACCTTC.